This TCR beta chain came from a study of blood T cell repertoires in COVID-19. Authors' processing steps: Amplification of reference gene primers was used by the study to estimate nucleated cell counts. Method: immunoSEQ multiplex PCR; TCRdb's copy keeps in-frame clones and lacks some. V and J calls and clone size follow that table, whereas D and trimming were derived from the DNA. The data contain around 80,000 clones, approximately 84% of them seen just once; the ten biggest clones take up 13%. What was sequenced was peripheral blood. The TCR comes from a human donor in a cohort sampled during active COVID-19.

The CDR3 coding sequence is TGCGCCAGCCGGGAAGGCTATGGCTACACCTTC. Amino acid sequence: CASREGYGYTF. The chain joins TRBV5-1 to TRBJ1-2; D unclear. Trimming pared 7 bases from V and 4 bases from J, leaving 8 bases between. The CDR3 is 11 amino acids. Germline V gene data show CDR1 as SGHRS and CDR2 as YFSETQ.